This T cell receptor beta chain was captured in a study of blood T cell repertoires in COVID-19. Measured with immunoSEQ multiplex PCR; TCRdb has only the in-frame clones, and not every one. The repertoire has 250,000 or so clones, approximately 88% of them found once; the top ten carry under 4.5%. Germline assignment: CDR1 SQVTM and CDR2 ANQGSEA. The CDR3 is 15 amino acids. Losses at the gene ends were 7 bases for V and 4 bases for J; bases not matched to a gene: 12. Sequenced: PBMCs or T cells enriched from blood (not recorded which). The rearrangement uses TRBV29-1 and TRBJ1-3; TRBD1 aligns across 8 bases. This clonotype originated in a woman in her thirties who had been exposed to COVID-19. Here the CDR3 reads CSARGTGGYGNTIYF. The CDR3 nucleotides read TGCAGCGCCAGGGGGACAGGCGGTTACGGAAACACCATATATTTT.